This T cell receptor beta chain was sequenced in a study of T-cell memory formation after mild COVID-19. At the level of the study: Among the donors, TCR clusters were largely specific to each donor.

This clonotype appeared a few times. Its antigen is unknown. Germline V CDR1 and CDR2: SQVTM, ANQGSEA. The CDR3 length is 16 residues. V shed 4 bases and J 6 bases; nucleotides not matched to a gene: 14. TCRdb re-called the 5' RACE reads through MiXCR, storing one row per CDR3 protein. The top ten hold around 13% of the sample, which has hundreds of thousands of distinct CDR3 sequences, roughly 25% seen once. Findings and limits, study-wide: That cross-reactive memory joined was suggested by some responding clones appearing in pre-infection memory.

The sequencing input was PBMCs or a T cell subset sorted from them (not recorded which). This TCR was recovered from an adult woman who had mild COVID-19 (a few samples of this study predate the infection). Cell type and time point are not known. The chain couples TRBV29-1 to TRBJ2-1; 8 positions match TRBD2. CDR3 sequence: CSVGSGAGVNRNEQFF. The CDR3 DNA reads as TGCAGCGTTGGATCAGGAGCGGGAGTCAACCGCAATGAGCAGTTCTTC.